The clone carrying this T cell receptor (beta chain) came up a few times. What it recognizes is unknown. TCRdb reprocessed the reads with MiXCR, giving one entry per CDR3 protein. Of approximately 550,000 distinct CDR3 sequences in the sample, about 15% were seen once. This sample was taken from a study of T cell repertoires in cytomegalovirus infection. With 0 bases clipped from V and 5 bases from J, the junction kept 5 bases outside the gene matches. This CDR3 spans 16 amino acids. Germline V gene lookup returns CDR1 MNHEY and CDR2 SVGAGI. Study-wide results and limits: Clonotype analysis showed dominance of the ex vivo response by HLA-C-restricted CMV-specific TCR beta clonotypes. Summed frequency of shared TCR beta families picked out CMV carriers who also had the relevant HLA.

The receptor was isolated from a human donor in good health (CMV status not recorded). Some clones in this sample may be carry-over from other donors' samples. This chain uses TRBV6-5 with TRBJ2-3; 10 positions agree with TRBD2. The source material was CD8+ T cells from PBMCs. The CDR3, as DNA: TGTGCCAGCAGTTACTCGGGACTAGCGACCGGAGATACGCAGTATTTT. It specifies CASSYSGLATGDTQYF.